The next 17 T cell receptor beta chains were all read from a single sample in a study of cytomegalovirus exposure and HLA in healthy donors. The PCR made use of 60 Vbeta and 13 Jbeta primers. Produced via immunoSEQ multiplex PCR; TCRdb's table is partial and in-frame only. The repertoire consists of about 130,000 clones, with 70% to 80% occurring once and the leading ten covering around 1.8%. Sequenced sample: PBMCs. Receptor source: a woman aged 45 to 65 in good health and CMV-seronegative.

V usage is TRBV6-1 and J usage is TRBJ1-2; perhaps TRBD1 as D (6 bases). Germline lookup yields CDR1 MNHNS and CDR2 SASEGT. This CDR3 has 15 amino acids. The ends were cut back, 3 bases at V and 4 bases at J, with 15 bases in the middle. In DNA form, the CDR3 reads TGTGCCAGCAGTGAGGGGGCTACGCCAGGCTATGGCTACACCTTC. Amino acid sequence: CASSEGATPGYGYTF.

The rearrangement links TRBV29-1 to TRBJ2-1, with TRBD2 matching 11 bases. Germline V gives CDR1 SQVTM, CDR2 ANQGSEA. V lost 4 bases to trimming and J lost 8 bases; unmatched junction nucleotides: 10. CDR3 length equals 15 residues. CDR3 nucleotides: TGCAGCGTTGGACTAGCGGGGACCTTTGTGTATGAGCAGTTCTTC. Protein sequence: CSVGLAGTFVYEQFF.

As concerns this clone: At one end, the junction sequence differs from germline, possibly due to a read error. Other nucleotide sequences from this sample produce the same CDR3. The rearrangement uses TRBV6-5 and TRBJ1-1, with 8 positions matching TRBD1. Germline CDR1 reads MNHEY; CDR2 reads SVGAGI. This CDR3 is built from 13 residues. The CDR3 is CASRGQGGTEAFF. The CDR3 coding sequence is TGTGCCAGCAGAGGACAGGGAGGCACTGAGGCTTTCTTT.

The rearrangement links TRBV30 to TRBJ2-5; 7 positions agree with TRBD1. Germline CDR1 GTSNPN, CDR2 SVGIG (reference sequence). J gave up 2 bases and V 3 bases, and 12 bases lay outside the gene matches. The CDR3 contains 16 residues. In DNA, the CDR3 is TGTGCCTGGAGCCTGGGACAGCGGAGGCAACAAGAGACCCAGTACTTC. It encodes CAWSLGQRRQQETQYF.

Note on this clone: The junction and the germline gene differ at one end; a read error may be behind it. CDR3 sequence reads: CASSFKKREGLVETQYF. For the CDR3, the DNA is TGTGCTAGCAGCTTCAAGAAGCGGGAGGGCCTTGTTGAGACCCAGTACTTC. The chain recombines TRBV7-7 with TRBJ2-5; 10 bases align to TRBD2. Germline loops: CDR1 SSHAT, CDR2 FNYEAQ (reference sequence). This CDR3 region has 17 residues. Full variable domain (missing parts from reference TRBV7-7 and TRBJ2-5): GAGVSQSPRYKVTKRGQDVTLRCDPISSHATLYWYQQALGQGPEFLTYFNYEAQPDKSGLPSDRFSAERPEGSISTLTIQRTEQRDSAMYRCASSFKKREGLVETQYFGPGTRLLVL.

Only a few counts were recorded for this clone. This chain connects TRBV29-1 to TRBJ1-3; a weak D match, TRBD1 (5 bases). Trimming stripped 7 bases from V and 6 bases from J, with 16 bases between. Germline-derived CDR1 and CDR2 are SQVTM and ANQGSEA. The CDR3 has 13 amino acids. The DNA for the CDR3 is TGCAGCGGGATCAGGGACTTGGAAAACACCATATATTTT. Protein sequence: CSGIRDLENTIYF. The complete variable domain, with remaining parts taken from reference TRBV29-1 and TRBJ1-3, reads SAVISQKPSRDICQRGTSLTIQCQVDSQVTMMFWYRQQPGQSLTLIATANQGSEATYESGFVIDKFPISRPNLTFSTLTVSNMSPEDSSIYLCSGIRDLENTIYFGEGSWLTVV.

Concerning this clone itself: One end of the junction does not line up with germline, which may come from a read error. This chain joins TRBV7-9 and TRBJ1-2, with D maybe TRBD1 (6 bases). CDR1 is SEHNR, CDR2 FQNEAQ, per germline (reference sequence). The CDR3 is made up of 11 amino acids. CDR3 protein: CASSRRGPSAF. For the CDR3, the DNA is TGTGCCAGCAGTCGCAGGGGTCCCTCAGCCTTC.

The CDR3 DNA follows: TGTGCCAGCAGACTAGCGCAAATCGACGAGCAGTACTTC. This codes for CASRLAQIDEQYF. This chain links TRBV6-5 with TRBJ2-7; 7 nucleotides match TRBD2. The CDR3 covers 13 residues. V was pared by 6 bases and J by 5 bases, with 7 bases of the junction left unmatched. CDR1 is MNHEY, CDR2 SVGAGI, per germline.

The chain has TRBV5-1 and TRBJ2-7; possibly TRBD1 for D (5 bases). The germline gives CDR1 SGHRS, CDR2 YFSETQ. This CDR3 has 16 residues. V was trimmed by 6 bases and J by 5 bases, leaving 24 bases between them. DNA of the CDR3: TGCGCCAGCACCTTAATACCCGGACACACGTCCAACGAGCAGTACTTC. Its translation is CASTLIPGHTSNEQYF.

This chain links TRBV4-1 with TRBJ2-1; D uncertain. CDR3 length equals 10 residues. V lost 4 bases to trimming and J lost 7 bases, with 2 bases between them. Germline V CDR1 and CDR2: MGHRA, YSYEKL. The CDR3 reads CASSLNEQFF. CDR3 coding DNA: TGCGCCAGCAGCCTAAATGAGCAGTTCTTC.

This chain's CDR3 is CASSTTTGATDTQYF. As DNA, the CDR3 is TGTGCCAGCAGCACAACGACAGGGGCCACAGATACGCAGTATTTT. The chain joins TRBV7-2 to TRBJ2-3; 8 bases fit TRBD1. The CDR3 length is 15 residues. Germline V lookup: CDR1 SGHTA, CDR2 FQGNSA. V trimming: 5 bases; J trimming: 2 bases; junction bases outside the gene matches: 6.

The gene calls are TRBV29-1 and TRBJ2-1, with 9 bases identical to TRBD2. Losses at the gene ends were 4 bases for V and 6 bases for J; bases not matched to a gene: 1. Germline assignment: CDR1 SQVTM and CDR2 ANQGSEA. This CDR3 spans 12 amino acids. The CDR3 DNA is TGCAGCGTTGGACTAGCGGTCAATGAGCAGTTCTTC. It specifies CSVGLAVNEQFF.

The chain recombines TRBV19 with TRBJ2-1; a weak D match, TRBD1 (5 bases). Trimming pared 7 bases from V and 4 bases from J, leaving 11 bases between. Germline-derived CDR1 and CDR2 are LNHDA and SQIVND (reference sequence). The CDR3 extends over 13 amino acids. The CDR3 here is CASTMTVYNEQFF. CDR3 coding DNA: TGTGCCAGTACGATGACAGTATACAATGAGCAGTTCTTC.

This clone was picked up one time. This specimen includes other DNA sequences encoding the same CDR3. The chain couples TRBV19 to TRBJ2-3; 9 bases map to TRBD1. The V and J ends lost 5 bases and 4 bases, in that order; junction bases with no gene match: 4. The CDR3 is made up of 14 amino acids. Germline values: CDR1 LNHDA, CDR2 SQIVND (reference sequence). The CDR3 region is CASSDRGRADTQYF. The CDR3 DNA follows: TGTGCCAGTAGTGACAGGGGGAGAGCAGATACGCAGTATTTT.

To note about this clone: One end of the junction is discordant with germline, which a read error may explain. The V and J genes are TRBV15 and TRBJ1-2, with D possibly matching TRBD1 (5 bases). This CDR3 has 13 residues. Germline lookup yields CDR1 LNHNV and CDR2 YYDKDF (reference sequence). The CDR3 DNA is TGTGCCACCAGTCCGGGGGAGGACTATGGCTACCCCTTC. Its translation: CATSPGEDYGYPF.

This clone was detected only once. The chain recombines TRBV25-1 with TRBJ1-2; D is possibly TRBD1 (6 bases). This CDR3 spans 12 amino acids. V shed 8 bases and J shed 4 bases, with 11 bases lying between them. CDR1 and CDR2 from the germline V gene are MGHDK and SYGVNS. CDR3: CASFDRIYGYTF. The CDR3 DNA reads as TGTGCCAGCTTTGACAGGATCTATGGCTACACCTTC.

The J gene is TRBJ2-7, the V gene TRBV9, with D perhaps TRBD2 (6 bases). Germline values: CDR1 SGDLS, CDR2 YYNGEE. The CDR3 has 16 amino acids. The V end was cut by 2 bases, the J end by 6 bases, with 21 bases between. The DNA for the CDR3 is TGTGCCAGCAGCGTGGGCGGGACCCTGGGTGCCTGCGAGCAGTACTTC. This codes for CASSVGGTLGACEQYF.